The 27 T cell receptor beta chains below all came from one sample that was sequenced in a study of shared clonotypes between healthy human individuals. The repertoire was sequenced with immunoSEQ multiplex PCR; TCRdb's copy has only in-frame clones and lacks some. Of about 2.1 million clones listed, 90% to 95% are singletons. CD45RO-negative CD8 cells positively selected for CCR7 made up the naive population, which excluded terminally differentiated effector memory CD45RA+ cells. The sample comprised naive CD8+ T cells from PBMCs. Receptor source: a man aged 18 to 29 in good health. Some clones in this sample may be carry-over from other donors' samples.

The rearrangement links TRBV19 to TRBJ2-7; 7 bases map to TRBD2. This CDR3 is built from 14 residues. The germline V gene encodes CDR1 LNHDA and CDR2 SQIVND (reference sequence). V lost 3 bases to trimming and J lost 4 bases; unmatched junction nucleotides: 6. Written as DNA, the CDR3 is TGTGCCAGTAGTATCTCCCCGGGAGGTTACGAGCAGTACTTC. Its protein is CASSISPGGYEQYF.

The CDR3 spells CASSIVASGSIDEQFF. The CDR3, as DNA: TGTGCCAGTAGTATAGTTGCTAGCGGGAGCATCGATGAGCAGTTCTTC. This rearrangement joins TRBV19 to TRBJ2-1, with 10 bases matching TRBD2. The J segment lost 8 bases and the V segment lost 1 base, leaving 8 bases of the junction unmatched. CDR1 is LNHDA, CDR2 SQIVND, per germline (reference sequence). This CDR3 has 16 residues.

The V and J genes are TRBV7-8 and TRBJ2-1; no reliable D call. Germline values: CDR1 SGHVS, CDR2 FQNEAQ. The length of the CDR3 is 15 residues. Trimming stripped 4 bases from V and 7 bases from J, with 17 bases between. CDR3 DNA sequence: TGTGCCAGCAGCTCGATTACTGACTTGTGGAATGAGCAGTTCTTC. It translates to CASSSITDLWNEQFF.

This clone was found once. V gene TRBV28 combines with J gene TRBJ1-5; D gene uncertain. The CDR3 sequence is 13 residues long. Germline values: CDR1 MDHEN, CDR2 SYDVKM. V lost 3 bases and J 6 bases, leaving 9 bases between the germline ends. CDR3 nucleotide sequence: TGTGCCAGCAGTTTCATGGGAAGTCAGCCCCAGCATTTT. Translated: CASSFMGSQPQHF. The full variable domain, its missing parts supplied by reference TRBV28 and TRBJ1-5, is DVKVTQSSRYLVKRTGEKVFLECVQDMDHENMFWYRQDPGLGLRLIYFSYDVKMKEKGDIPEGYSVSREKKERFSLILESASTNQTSMYLCASSFMGSQPQHFGDGTRLSIL.

The chain has TRBV4-1 and TRBJ2-7; D uncertain. With 0 bases removed from V and 0 bases from J, the gap between germline ends came to 12 bases. Per the germline V gene, CDR1 is MGHRA and CDR2 is YSYEKL. The CDR3 covers 16 residues. The CDR3 DNA reads as TGCGCCAGCAGCCAAGAGGGCAGAGATGCCTCCTACGAGCAGTACTTC. Its protein is CASSQEGRDASYEQYF.

The V and J genes are TRBV11-2 and TRBJ2-1; D may be TRBD2 (6 bases). Germline V gene data show CDR1 as SGHAT and CDR2 as FQNNGV. The CDR3 spans 16 residues. Trimming took 2 bases from V and 2 from J, leaving 13 bases between them. The CDR3 DNA follows: TGTGCCAGCAGCTTATTTTCGGGAGCCGCCTACAATGAGCAGTTCTTC. Its protein product is CASSLFSGAAYNEQFF.

As for this clone: Additional DNA sequences in this sample encode the identical CDR3. The chain carries TRBV5-1 and TRBJ2-7, with D unclear. Germline lookup yields CDR1 SGHRS and CDR2 YFSETQ. CDR3 size: 13 residues. Between the trimmed V and J ends, which lost 2 bases and 2 bases, there was a span of 8 bases. The CDR3 coding sequence is TGCGCCAGCAGCTTCGACGGAACCTACGAGCAGTACTTC. This gives the protein CASSFDGTYEQYF.

The chain combines TRBV4-1 with TRBJ2-3, with 16 bases identical to TRBD2. V lost 1 base to trimming and J lost 3 bases; unmatched junction nucleotides: 10. The CDR3 totals 20 residues. Per the germline V gene, CDR1 is MGHRA and CDR2 is YSYEKL. The CDR3 DNA sequence: TGCGCCAGCAGCCAAGTCCGCCCGGGACTAGCGGGAGGGAGGACAGATACGCAGTATTTT. Protein: CASSQVRPGLAGGRTDTQYF.

The chain couples TRBV29-1 to TRBJ1-2; possibly TRBD1 for D (5 bases). CDR3 length: 15 residues. V lost 4 bases to trimming and J lost 3 bases, with 18 bases between them. CDR1 and CDR2 from the germline V gene are SQVTM and ANQGSEA. CDR3 protein: CSVGSWSGGDYGYTF. The CDR3 DNA reads as TGCAGCGTTGGATCTTGGTCGGGGGGGGACTATGGCTACACCTTC.

The chain links TRBV28 to TRBJ1-2; D gene ambiguous. This CDR3 spans 13 amino acids. The V gene's germline CDR1 is MDHEN and CDR2 SYDVKM. V dropped 7 bases and J dropped 3 bases, with 12 bases sitting between them. The CDR3 region is CASTPWGDYGYTF. The CDR3 nucleotides are TGTGCCAGCACCCCCTGGGGAGACTATGGCTACACCTTC.

CDR3 region: CASWSRVHTGELFF. For the CDR3, the DNA is TGTGCCAGCTGGAGCAGGGTCCACACCGGGGAGCTGTTTTTT. This chain joins TRBV27 and TRBJ2-2; maybe TRBD1 (5 bases). This CDR3 has 14 residues. V lost 8 bases and J lost 3, with 13 bases in between. CDR1 is MNHEY, CDR2 SMNVEV, per germline (reference sequence).

This CDR3 is CASSYSPGWAYNEQFF. DNA of the CDR3: TGTGCCAGCAGTTACTCACCGGGCTGGGCGTACAATGAGCAGTTCTTC. The chain joins TRBV6-5 to TRBJ2-1; D gene ambiguous. V was pared by 0 bases and J by 4 bases, with 13 bases between. The CDR3 consists of 16 residues. Germline V gene data show CDR1 as MNHEY and CDR2 as SVGAGI.

The CDR3, as DNA: TGTGCCAGCAGCCGGGACAGGGGGCTCGGAAACACCATATATTTT. Translating it yields CASSRDRGLGNTIYF. V is TRBV6-1 and J is TRBJ1-3, with 12 bases that match TRBD1. The V segment lost 6 bases and the J segment 4 bases; nucleotides outside the gene matches: 4. The CDR3 totals 15 residues. The germline CDR1 and CDR2 sequences are MNHNS and SASEGT.

This clone was picked up a small number of times. The rearrangement uses TRBV2 and TRBJ1-3; 7 bases map to TRBD1. V was pared by 3 bases and J by 2 bases, with 4 bases of the junction left unmatched. Per the germline V gene, CDR1 is SNHLY and CDR2 is FYNNEI. This CDR3 spans 15 amino acids. The CDR3 protein is CASSEFGTAGNTIYF. CDR3 coding DNA: TGTGCCAGCAGTGAGTTCGGGACAGCTGGAAACACCATATATTTT. Together with reference TRBV2 and TRBJ1-3, the CDR3 gives the full variable domain: EPEVTQTPSHQVTQMGQEVILRCVPISNHLYFYWYRQILGQKVEFLVSFYNNEISEKSEIFDDQFSVERPDGSNFTLKIRSTKLEDSAMYFCASSEFGTAGNTIYFGEGSWLTVV.

V usage is TRBV28 and J usage is TRBJ1-4, with 7 bases fitting TRBD1. The CDR3 contains 15 residues. Trimming took 5 bases from V and 2 from J; bases not matched to a gene: 5. Germline V lookup: CDR1 MDHEN, CDR2 SYDVKM. In DNA form, the CDR3 reads TGTGCCAGCAGTAGCCGGGACAGTACTAATGAAAAACTGTTTTTT. It codes for CASSSRDSTNEKLFF.

The chain has TRBV27 and TRBJ2-5; tentatively, D is TRBD2 (5 bases). This CDR3 has 17 amino acids. Trimming took 5 bases from V and 5 from J, leaving 24 bases between them. The germline V gene encodes CDR1 MNHEY and CDR2 SMNVEV (reference sequence). The CDR3 reads CASSPSWLANPSETQYF. CDR3 nucleotide sequence: TGTGCCAGCAGTCCCTCGTGGCTAGCCAACCCCTCGGAGACCCAGTACTTC.

The chain uses TRBV7-9 and TRBJ2-3, with a tentative D call TRBD2 (5 bases). The CDR3 extends over 15 amino acids. Germline assignment: CDR1 SEHNR and CDR2 FQNEAQ (reference sequence). Trimming left V 5 bases short and J 2 bases short, with 14 bases between. CDR3 DNA sequence: TGTGCCAGCAGCGGACCCGAGAGGGCCACAGATACGCAGTATTTT. Encoded protein: CASSGPERATDTQYF.

V and J are TRBV2 and TRBJ1-4; 7 positions match TRBD1. Germline assignment: CDR1 SNHLY and CDR2 FYNNEI. V was clipped by 3 bases and J by 8 bases; unmatched bases: 6. The CDR3 is 14 amino acids. Here the CDR3 DNA reads TGTGCCAGCAGTGAGGGACAGCGGGGCGAAAAACTGTTTTTT. It yields the protein CASSEGQRGEKLFF. The full variable domain, its missing parts supplied by reference TRBV2 and TRBJ1-4, is EPEVTQTPSHQVTQMGQEVILRCVPISNHLYFYWYRQILGQKVEFLVSFYNNEISEKSEIFDDQFSVERPDGSNFTLKIRSTKLEDSAMYFCASSEGQRGEKLFFGSGTQLSVL.

As concerns this clone: Additional DNA sequences in this sample encode the identical CDR3. This chain joins TRBV28 and TRBJ1-5; D might be TRBD1 (5 bases). V lost 3 bases and J 0 bases, leaving 12 bases between the germline ends. CDR3 length: 16 amino acids. Germline V gives CDR1 MDHEN, CDR2 SYDVKM. The CDR3 nucleotides are TGTGCCAGCAGTTTGTACGGGACTGCTAGCAATCAGCCCCAGCATTTT. It specifies CASSLYGTASNQPQHF.

The rearrangement links TRBV27 to TRBJ2-4, with D perhaps TRBD2 (5 bases). The ends were cut back, 6 bases at V and 0 bases at J, with 12 bases in the middle. Germline V CDR1 and CDR2: MNHEY, SMNVEV (reference sequence). The CDR3 covers 15 residues. CDR3 protein: CASRLGSPAKNIQYF. For the CDR3, the DNA is TGTGCCAGCAGACTGGGGAGCCCAGCCAAAAACATTCAGTACTTC.

CDR3 DNA sequence: TGTGCCAGCAGCTTACTAGCGGGAGGGCGAGGGCAAGAGACCCAGTACTTC. Protein: CASSLLAGGRGQETQYF. The chain is built from TRBV27 and TRBJ2-5, with TRBD2 matching 13 bases. There are 17 residues in the CDR3. The V gene's germline CDR1 is MNHEY and CDR2 SMNVEV (reference sequence). J lost 2 bases, V lost 6 bases, and 9 bases had no gene match.

The genes are TRBV7-9 and TRBJ1-2; 10 positions match TRBD1. The germline CDR1 and CDR2 sequences are SEHNR and FQNEAQ (reference sequence). The CDR3 is 16 amino acids. V was clipped by 5 bases and J by 0 bases; unmatched bases: 6. This chain's CDR3 is CASSQTGGSANYGYTF. In nucleotides, the CDR3 is TGTGCCAGCAGCCAGACAGGGGGCTCAGCTAACTATGGCTACACCTTC.

The J gene is TRBJ1-5, the V gene TRBV28; no clear D. Per the germline V gene, CDR1 is MDHEN and CDR2 is SYDVKM. The CDR3 loop spans 13 amino acids. With 5 bases removed from V and 4 bases from J, the gap between germline ends came to 9 bases. CDR3 nucleotide sequence: TGTGCCAGCAGTCTCGGGGTTAATCAGCCCCAGCATTTT. Amino acids: CASSLGVNQPQHF.

Notes on this clone: Other DNA sequences in this sample translate to the same CDR3. The chain has TRBV7-2 and TRBJ2-3, with D hard to call. V was shortened by 3 bases and J by 1 base, with 2 bases between the two germline ends. The CDR3 contains 12 residues. CDR1 and CDR2 from the germline V gene are SGHTA and FQGNSA. The CDR3 reads CASSFRTDTQYF. The CDR3 bases are TGTGCCAGCAGCTTCCGCACAGATACGCAGTATTTT. Based on the CDR3 plus reference TRBV7-2 and TRBJ2-3, the full variable domain is GAGVSQSPSNKVTEKGKDVELRCDPISGHTALYWYRQSLGQGLEFLIYFQGNSAPDKSGLPSDRFSAERTGGSVSTLTIQRTQQEDSAVYLCASSFRTDTQYFGPGTRLTVL.

The chain employs TRBV19 and TRBJ1-5; D may be TRBD1 (5 bases). This CDR3 region has 17 residues. Trimming cost V 5 bases and J 5 bases, with 22 bases left between them. Germline-derived CDR1 and CDR2 are LNHDA and SQIVND (reference sequence). CDR3 nucleotides: TGTGCCAGTAGTGGGGACCTGACAGATGGACCAGATCAGCCCCAGCATTTT. It encodes CASSGDLTDGPDQPQHF.

The rearrangement links TRBV7-2 to TRBJ2-7, with D unresolved. The CDR3 has 11 residues. Trimming stripped 5 bases from V and 2 bases from J, with 4 bases between. CDR1 and CDR2 from the germline V gene are SGHTA and FQGNSA. The CDR3 region is CASSATYEQYF. DNA for the CDR3: TGTGCCAGCAGCGCCACCTACGAGCAGTACTTC.

This clone was found once. The chain is built from TRBV4-1 and TRBJ2-5; D gene uncertain. The V gene's germline CDR1 is MGHRA and CDR2 YSYEKL. Trimming cost V 4 bases and J 5 bases, with 8 bases left between them. CDR3 length equals 12 residues. The CDR3 DNA reads as TGCGCCAGCAGCCCTAATTCGGAGACCCAGTACTTC. Protein: CASSPNSETQYF.